What follows is one T cell receptor beta chain and its context. Authors' data handling: Estimation of nucleated cell counts was performed using reference gene primer amplification. Using immunoSEQ multiplex PCR, the repertoire was profiled, and TCRdb retains in-frame clones only, with some absent. D and trimming come from the DNA, and the V and J calls and clone size come from that table. Among about 120,000 clones listed, around 91% were seen once. There are 14 residues in the CDR3. V was pared by 3 bases and J by 3 bases, with 1 base of the junction left unmatched. Germline loops: CDR1 ENHRY, CDR2 SYGVKD. The data derive from a study of blood T cell repertoires in COVID-19. Turning to the study itself: Both acute and convalescent COVID-19 samples were obtained from the United States, Italy and Spain. PBMCs, B-cell-depleted T cells, or T cells were the source of the cDNA or gDNA that made up the material.

The genes are TRBV10-3 and TRBJ2-1; the match to TRBD2 covers 8 bases. The sequenced material came from peripheral blood. The sequence was obtained from a man between 65 and 85 years old with active or convalescent COVID-19. The CDR3 DNA reads TGTGCCATCAGTGATACTAGCGGCTACAATGAGCAGTTCTTC. Amino acids: CAISDTSGYNEQFF.